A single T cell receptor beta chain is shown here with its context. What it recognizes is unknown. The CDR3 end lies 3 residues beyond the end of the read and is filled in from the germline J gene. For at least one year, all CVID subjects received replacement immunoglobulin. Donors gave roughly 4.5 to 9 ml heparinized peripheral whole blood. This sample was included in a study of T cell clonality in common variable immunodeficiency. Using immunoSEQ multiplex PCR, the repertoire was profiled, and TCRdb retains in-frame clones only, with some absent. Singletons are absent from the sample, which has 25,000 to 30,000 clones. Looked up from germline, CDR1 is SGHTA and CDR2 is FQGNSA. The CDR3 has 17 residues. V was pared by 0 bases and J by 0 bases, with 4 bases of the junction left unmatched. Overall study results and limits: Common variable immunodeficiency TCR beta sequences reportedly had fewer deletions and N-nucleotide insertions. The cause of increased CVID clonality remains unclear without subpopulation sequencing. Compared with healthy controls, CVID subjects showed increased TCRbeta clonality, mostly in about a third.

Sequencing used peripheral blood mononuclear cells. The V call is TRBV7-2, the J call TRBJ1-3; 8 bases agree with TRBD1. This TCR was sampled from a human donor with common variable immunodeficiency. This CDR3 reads CASSLAGQGSSGNTIYF. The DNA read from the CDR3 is TGTGCCAGCAGCTTAGCCGGACAGGGAAGCTCTGGAAACACC.